Presented here are 15 T cell receptor beta chains from one specimen sequenced in a study of blood T cell repertoires in COVID-19. Measured with immunoSEQ multiplex PCR; TCRdb has only the in-frame clones, and not every one. In the table there are 200,000 to 250,000 clones, nearly 90% of which are singletons. Sequenced sample: peripheral blood. Receptors were obtained from a woman aged 18-29 years who had recovered from COVID-19.

The chain recombines TRBV9 with TRBJ2-1, with 10 bases aligning to TRBD1. Per germline, CDR1 SGDLS and CDR2 YYNGEE. V gave up 0 bases and J gave up 6 bases; unmatched junction bases: 9. The CDR3 spans 17 residues. Here the CDR3 reads CASSVAPDRGHGNEQFF. CDR3 coding DNA: TGTGCCAGCAGCGTAGCTCCAGACAGGGGGCATGGCAATGAGCAGTTCTTC.

The chain is built from TRBV27 and TRBJ2-3, with D tentatively TRBD2 (7 bases). V lost 6 bases, J lost 5 bases, and 15 bases lay in between. The germline V gene has CDR1 MNHEY and CDR2 SMNVEV (reference sequence). This CDR3 is 14 amino acids long. The CDR3: CASSLGGAKDTQYF. CDR3 nucleotide sequence: TGTGCCAGCAGCTTGGGGGGGGCTAAAGATACGCAGTATTTT.

This chain uses TRBV28 with TRBJ1-3; 8 bases align to TRBD1. The CDR3 is 15 residues long. V lost 2 bases, J lost 8 bases, and 8 bases stayed unmatched. The germline V gene encodes CDR1 MDHEN and CDR2 SYDVKM. Here the CDR3 DNA reads TGTGCCAGCAGTTTACCGCACAGGGGGTCGGACACCATATATTTT. Residues: CASSLPHRGSDTIYF.

The rearrangement links TRBV9 to TRBJ2-1; 13 positions match TRBD2. The CDR3 sequence is 14 residues long. Germline V gene data show CDR1 as SGDLS and CDR2 as YYNGEE. The trim removed 7 bases at V and 4 bases at J, leaving 2 bases unmatched. CDR3 protein: CASGTSGIYNEQFF. Written as DNA, the CDR3 is TGTGCCAGCGGGACTAGCGGGATTTACAATGAGCAGTTCTTC.

A few counts support this clone. The J gene is TRBJ1-6, the V gene TRBV10-2; 7 bases are shared with TRBD1. Germline values: CDR1 WSHSY, CDR2 SAAADI. Germline trimming cut 9 bases from V and 7 bases from J; bases unmatched to any gene: 6. The CDR3 length is 13 residues. The CDR3 nucleotides are TGCGCCAGTGGACAGGATTTAAATTCACCCCTCCACTTT. This translates into CASGQDLNSPLHF.

This clone was observed a few times. J is TRBJ1-3 and V is TRBV7-8; possibly TRBD1 for D (5 bases). Germline V gene sequence: CDR1 SGHVS, CDR2 FQNEAQ. Trimming shortened V by 7 bases and J by 4 bases, and 14 bases separated the two germline ends. The CDR3 covers 14 residues. The CDR3 sequence is CASTLGVRGNTIYF. CDR3 coding DNA: TGTGCCAGCACCCTAGGGGTGAGGGGAAACACCATATATTTT.

The CDR3 region has the DNA TGTGCCAGCAGCCAGGGGACATTGGGAAACACCATATATTTT. This translates into CASSQGTLGNTIYF. The V and J genes are TRBV5-4 and TRBJ1-3; D possibly corresponds to TRBD1 (6 bases). The germline V gene encodes CDR1 SGHNT and CDR2 YYREEE (reference sequence). The germline V and J ends were trimmed by 4 bases and 4 bases, with 12 bases remaining between them. This CDR3 contains 14 residues.

This chain connects TRBV24-1 to TRBJ2-4, with TRBD1 matching over 10 bases. Germline lookup yields CDR1 KGHDR and CDR2 SFDVKD. The CDR3 is 18 amino acids. V shed 2 bases, J shed 0 bases, and the junction held 6 bases outside the gene matches. CDR3 in amino acids: CATSDSTDRGLAKNIQYF. The CDR3 bases are TGTGCCACCAGTGATTCGACCGACAGGGGGCTAGCCAAAAACATTCAGTACTTC.

This chain uses TRBV14 with TRBJ2-5; the D gene is possibly TRBD2 (5 bases). V was cut by 1 base and J by 5 bases, with 11 bases left in between. In germline, CDR1 is SGHDN, CDR2 FVKESK. The CDR3 length is 14 residues. The CDR3 here is CASSQALEGETQYF. CDR3 nucleotide sequence: TGTGCCAGCAGCCAAGCGCTCGAGGGTGAGACCCAGTACTTC.

The chain recombines TRBV4-3 with TRBJ2-1, with D uncertain. Germline loops: CDR1 LGHNA, CDR2 YSLEER. V lost 0 bases, J lost 5 bases, and 23 bases lay in between. The CDR3 runs to 19 residues. CDR3 sequence: CASSQEASASITIHNEQFF. The DNA for the CDR3 is TGCGCCAGCAGCCAAGAAGCAAGCGCCAGTATTACAATTCACAATGAGCAGTTCTTC.

This clone was detected a few times. This chain uses TRBV7-6 with TRBJ2-2; tentative D call: TRBD1 (5 bases). Looked up from germline, CDR1 is SGHVS and CDR2 is FNYEAQ. The CDR3 is made up of 15 amino acids. The ends were cut back, 1 base at V and 4 bases at J, with 10 bases in the middle. The CDR3 sequence: CASSLEARGTGELFF. The CDR3 bases are TGTGCCAGCAGCTTAGAAGCAAGGGGCACCGGGGAGCTGTTTTTT.

V and J are TRBV18 and TRBJ2-7, with TRBD2 identical over 7 bases. Per germline, CDR1 KGHSH and CDR2 LQKENI. The CDR3 covers 13 residues. V gave up 3 bases and J gave up 5 bases; unmatched junction bases: 4. In DNA form, the CDR3 reads TGTGCCAGCTCACCTCTCCTAGCGGACGAGCAGTACTTC. Translating it yields CASSPLLADEQYF.

This chain connects TRBV14 to TRBJ2-7, with 13 bases fitting TRBD2. V trimming: 4 bases; J trimming: 4 bases; junction bases outside the gene matches: 7. Germline assignment: CDR1 SGHDN and CDR2 FVKESK. The length of the CDR3 is 16 residues. DNA for the CDR3: TGTGCCAGCAGCCGTTGGACTAGCGGGAGTATGTACGAGCAGTACTTC. Residues: CASSRWTSGSMYEQYF.

This clone was picked up a small number of times. This chain joins TRBV27 and TRBJ2-7; possible D gene TRBD1, 8 bases. This CDR3 contains 15 residues. CDR1 MNHEY and CDR2 SMNVEV come from the germline V gene (reference sequence). V lost 6 bases, J lost 1 base, and 16 bases lay in between. CDR3 bases: TGTGCCAGCAGGCTGACAGGGGAGGGTTCCTACGAGCAGTACTTC. Its protein product is CASRLTGEGSYEQYF.

Notes on this clone: Compared with germline, one end of the junction differs, possibly owing to a read error. The V gene is TRBV5-1, the J gene TRBJ2-1; 11 bases line up with TRBD2. There are 16 residues in the CDR3. The germline V gene encodes CDR1 SGHRS and CDR2 YFSETQ. The DNA of the CDR3 is TGCGCCAGCAGCACCCGACTAGCGGGACTCTACAATGAGCGGTTCTTC. Amino acids: CASSTRLAGLYNERFF.